The 22 T cell receptor beta chains below come from one sample, sequenced in a study of shared clonotypes between healthy human individuals (dated by TCRdb to the early 2020s). Library construction relied on the immunoSEQ multiplex PCR assay. The table was pulled from immuneACCESS by TCRdb, which kept in-frame rearrangements only. Such tables lose some clones; where checked, under half of the loss comes from unresolved V genes, and the rest has no known cause. For this sample the table gives some 2 million clones, of which 85% to 95% were detected only once. The leading ten clones occupy 1% to 1.3% of the sample. CD8 naive samples were CD45RO-negative cells positively selected for CCR7, giving a CD45RA+CCR7+ population that excluded TemRA cells. The sequenced sample consisted of naive CD8+ T cells sorted from blood. What this sample's cell subset or site label stands for: CD45RA+CCR7+. These receptors originate from a man between 18 and 29 years old in good health.

A single count supports this clone. The V and J genes are TRBV6-5 and TRBJ2-7, with a weak D call TRBD2 (6 bases). Germline loops: CDR1 MNHEY, CDR2 SVGAGI. The CDR3 extends over 11 amino acids. The germline V and J ends were trimmed by 8 bases and 3 bases, with 8 bases remaining between them. The CDR3 coding sequence is TGTGCCAGCTTCGGGGGCTACGAGCAGTACTTC. Encoded protein: CASFGGYEQYF.

About this clone: This clone may be a read error of a much larger clone one base away. The rearrangement links TRBV27 to TRBJ2-6; D remains unclear. The CDR3 spans 14 residues. The germline V gene has CDR1 MNHEY and CDR2 SMNVEV (reference sequence). Trimming removed 4 bases from V and 1 base from J, with 5 bases in between. The CDR3 coding sequence is TGTGCCAGCAGTTCTGCTTCTGGGGCCAACGTCCTGACTTTC. It specifies CASSSASGANVLTF.

This chain links TRBV7-2 with TRBJ2-7; TRBD2 matches 9 bases. Germline-derived CDR1 and CDR2 are SGHTA and FQGNSA. The CDR3 totals 15 residues. Trimming removed 2 bases from V and 6 bases from J; junction bases left unmatched: 8. The CDR3, as DNA: TGTGCCAGCAGCTTATCGGCTAGCGGGACCCGCGAGCAGTACTTC. Translating gives CASSLSASGTREQYF.

The chain is built from TRBV28 and TRBJ2-1; weak D call: TRBD2 (6 bases). Germline V gene data show CDR1 as MDHEN and CDR2 as SYDVKM. The CDR3 totals 16 residues. V gave up 2 bases and J gave up 9 bases, with 20 bases separating them. The CDR3 sequence is CASSLQGLEGFGEQFF. The CDR3 DNA is TGTGCCAGCAGTTTACAGGGTTTGGAGGGCTTTGGTGAGCAGTTCTTC.

The chain employs TRBV4-1 and TRBJ1-5; D is undetermined. Germline values: CDR1 MGHRA, CDR2 YSYEKL. V was pared by 3 bases and J by 5 bases, with 17 bases between. This CDR3 has 16 residues. CDR3 loop: CASSHMGSGMDQPQHF. CDR3 DNA sequence: TGCGCCAGCAGCCACATGGGGTCCGGGATGGATCAGCCCCAGCATTTT.

This clone showed up just a few times. Other DNA sequences in this sample translate to the same CDR3. The rearrangement links TRBV5-4 to TRBJ1-6; a possible D gene is TRBD1 (5 bases). The CDR3 has 14 residues. Germline lookup yields CDR1 SGHNT and CDR2 YYREEE (reference sequence). V shed 0 bases and J shed 10 bases, with 11 bases lying between them. Here the CDR3 reads CASSLGGLGSPLHF. CDR3 sequence (DNA): TGTGCCAGCAGCTTGGGGGGACTAGGATCACCCCTCCACTTT.

V gene TRBV4-1 combines with J gene TRBJ2-5; 9 bases are shared with TRBD1. Germline lookup yields CDR1 MGHRA and CDR2 YSYEKL. CDR3 length equals 16 residues. V trimming: 4 bases; J trimming: 1 base; junction bases outside the gene matches: 7. The CDR3 is CASSPNTDRGQETQYF. CDR3 DNA: TGCGCCAGCAGCCCGAATACGGACAGGGGCCAAGAGACCCAGTACTTC.

Of note for this clone: Other nucleotide sequences in the sample specify the same CDR3. The genes are TRBV7-9 and TRBJ2-5, with unresolved D. Looked up from germline, CDR1 is SEHNR and CDR2 is FQNEAQ (reference sequence). Between the trimmed V and J ends, which lost 1 base and 5 bases, there was a span of 2 bases. This CDR3 region has 11 residues. DNA of the CDR3: TGTGCCAGCAGCTTAGTTGAGACCCAGTACTTC. Translation: CASSLVETQYF.

This CDR3 is CASSLTGDSGNTIYF. The DNA of the CDR3 is TGTGCCAGCAGCCTCACAGGCGACTCTGGAAACACCATATATTTT. V is TRBV7-8 and J is TRBJ1-3; D possibly corresponds to TRBD1 (5 bases). V was trimmed by 5 bases and J by 0 bases, leaving 11 bases between them. Germline values: CDR1 SGHVS, CDR2 FQNEAQ. The CDR3 extends over 15 amino acids. Drawing the rest from reference TRBV7-8 and TRBJ1-3, the complete variable domain is GAGVSQSPRYKVAKRGQDVALRCDPISGHVSLFWYQQALGQGPEFLTYFQNEAQLDKSGLPSDRFFAERPEGSVSTLKIQRTQQEDSAVYLCASSLTGDSGNTIYFGEGSWLTVV.

The rearrangement uses TRBV11-3 and TRBJ2-2; no clear D gene. Germline V gene data show CDR1 as SGHNT and CDR2 as YENEEA. This CDR3 contains 14 residues. V lost 0 bases, J lost 6 bases, and 8 bases lay in between. CDR3 DNA sequence: TGTGCCAGCAGCTTAGATTCCGCTCCCGGGGAGCTGTTTTTT. This codes for CASSLDSAPGELFF.

The chain links TRBV19 to TRBJ1-2; D gene ambiguous. Trimming pared 8 bases from V and 5 bases from J, leaving 9 bases between. Germline CDR1 is LNHDA and CDR2 is SQIVND (reference sequence). CDR3 length: 11 amino acids. This CDR3 is CASSPTYGYTF. CDR3 DNA sequence: TGTGCCAGTTCCCCTACGTATGGCTACACCTTC.

The V and J genes are TRBV28 and TRBJ2-1; D perhaps matches TRBD2 (6 bases). CDR1 is MDHEN, CDR2 SYDVKM, per germline. The CDR3 contains 17 residues. Trimming removed 2 bases at V and 7 bases at J, with 21 bases between. As DNA, the CDR3 is TGTGCCAGCAGTTTACTGGTGCGGGGTACAGGAGGGAATGAGCAGTTCTTC. It specifies CASSLLVRGTGGNEQFF.

This chain links TRBV2 with TRBJ1-4; D is undetermined. V lost 0 bases and J lost 5, with 4 bases in between. The V gene's germline CDR1 is SNHLY and CDR2 FYNNEI. The CDR3 totals 13 residues. As DNA, the CDR3 is TGTGCCAGCAGTGAAGCCTTAAATGAAAAACTGTTTTTT. Encoded protein: CASSEALNEKLFF.

This chain uses TRBV5-6 with TRBJ2-7; 9 positions match TRBD1. J lost 5 bases, V lost 3 bases, and 12 bases had no gene match. The CDR3 totals 16 residues. CDR1 SGHDT and CDR2 YYEEEE come from the germline V gene. The DNA of the CDR3 is TGTGCCAGCAGCTCATCAATGGACAGGGGTACCAACGAGCAGTACTTC. The encoded protein is CASSSSMDRGTNEQYF.

The chain has TRBV6-5 and TRBJ1-1, with a weak D call TRBD1 (6 bases). The CDR3 is 15 residues long. Per germline, CDR1 MNHEY and CDR2 SVGAGI. Between the trimmed V and J ends, which lost 6 bases and 0 bases, there was a span of 14 bases. CDR3 loop: CASRRRDILNTEAFF. The DNA of the CDR3 is TGTGCCAGCAGAAGGAGGGACATACTGAACACTGAAGCTTTCTTT.

This chain links TRBV11-2 with TRBJ2-1; 9 bases agree with TRBD2. Germline CDR1 reads SGHAT; CDR2 reads FQNNGV. After removal of 1 base from V and 6 bases from J, the junction contained 13 bases not matched to a gene. CDR3 length equals 18 residues. Written as DNA, the CDR3 is TGTGCCAGCAGCTTAGGGAGTGTGATACTAGCGGGTATCAATGAGCAGTTCTTC. Its translation: CASSLGSVILAGINEQFF.

In the case of this clone: Other DNA variants within this sample encode the same CDR3. The V call is TRBV5-4, the J call TRBJ2-7, with D unresolved. There are 11 residues in the CDR3. Germline assignment: CDR1 SGHNT and CDR2 YYREEE (reference sequence). Deletions cut 4 bases from V and 2 bases from J, with 4 bases between. The CDR3 coding sequence is TGTGCCAGCAGCCTAGCCTACGAGCAGTACTTC. It yields the protein CASSLAYEQYF.

The chain's CDR3 is CASSLRASGRIGGPDTQYF. For the CDR3, the DNA is TGTGCCAGCAGCTTGAGGGCTAGCGGGAGGATAGGGGGACCAGATACGCAGTATTTT. The chain uses TRBV5-6 and TRBJ2-3; TRBD2 matches 11 bases. V shed 1 base and J 4 bases; nucleotides not matched to a gene: 14. Per germline, CDR1 SGHDT and CDR2 YYEEEE. This CDR3 spans 19 amino acids.

The sample holds one count of this clone. The V gene is TRBV6-6, the J gene TRBJ2-7; maybe TRBD2 (6 bases). The CDR3 contains 16 residues. Germline-derived CDR1 and CDR2 are MNHNY and SVGAGI (reference sequence). The V end was cut by 0 bases, the J end by 5 bases, with 17 bases between. CDR3 sequence: CASSYSPTEGSNEQYF. The CDR3 bases are TGTGCCAGCAGTTACTCCCCAACGGAGGGGAGTAACGAGCAGTACTTC.

Comments on this clone: The same CDR3 also results from other DNA sequences found in this sample. This chain links TRBV9 with TRBJ2-5; unclear D gene. Germline V gene data show CDR1 as SGDLS and CDR2 as YYNGEE. The CDR3 covers 15 residues. V was clipped by 0 bases and J by 2 bases, with 11 bases between them. The CDR3 sequence is CASSVVGSPQETQYF. The CDR3, as DNA: TGTGCCAGCAGCGTAGTAGGCAGCCCGCAAGAGACCCAGTACTTC.

V gene TRBV10-2 combines with J gene TRBJ2-7, with D perhaps matching TRBD2 (5 bases). V was clipped by 8 bases and J by 7 bases, with 12 bases between them. Looked up from germline, CDR1 is WSHSY and CDR2 is SAAADI. The length of the CDR3 is 11 residues. The CDR3 here is CASAGNSEQYF. The CDR3 nucleotides read TGCGCCAGCGCGGGTAACAGTGAGCAGTACTTC.

V is TRBV9 and J is TRBJ2-3; possibly TRBD2 for D (6 bases). Trimming pared 3 bases from V and 4 bases from J, leaving 15 bases between. CDR3 length equals 15 residues. Germline lookup yields CDR1 SGDLS and CDR2 YYNGEE. CDR3 region: CASSARGGFADTQYF. The CDR3 bases are TGTGCCAGCAGCGCGCGTGGGGGGTTCGCAGATACGCAGTATTTT.